The present T cell receptor (beta chain) was sequenced within a study of blood T cell repertoires in COVID-19. Overall study context: COVID-19 samples from acute and convalescent phases originated in the United States, Italy and Spain. Sources were T cells, B-cell-depleted T cells, or PBMCs; the material itself was cDNA or gDNA.

CDR3 length equals 15 residues. Germline CDR1 SGHDT, CDR2 YYEEEE. Trimming removed 3 bases from V and 4 bases from J; junction bases left unmatched: 9. Per the authors' pipeline: Counts of nucleated cells, estimated from reference gene primer amplification, were obtained. TCRdb's copy holds only in-frame clones and misses some; the assay was immunoSEQ multiplex PCR. V, J and clone size were drawn from that table, and D and trimming were deduced from the DNA. Of roughly 270,000 clones listed, approximately 81% were seen once; the top ten hold roughly 2.7%. Living in about two dozen US areas, the participants were between roughly 18 and 90 years of age.

This chain connects TRBV5-6 to TRBJ1-2, with TRBD1 matching over 7 bases. Input material: PBMCs or T cells enriched from blood (not recorded which). This clonotype was sampled from a woman aged 50 to 65 who had recovered from COVID-19. CDR3 sequence (DNA): TGTGCCAGCAGCTGGGAGACAGGGATCGGCTATGGCTACACCTTC. Its protein product is CASSWETGIGYGYTF.